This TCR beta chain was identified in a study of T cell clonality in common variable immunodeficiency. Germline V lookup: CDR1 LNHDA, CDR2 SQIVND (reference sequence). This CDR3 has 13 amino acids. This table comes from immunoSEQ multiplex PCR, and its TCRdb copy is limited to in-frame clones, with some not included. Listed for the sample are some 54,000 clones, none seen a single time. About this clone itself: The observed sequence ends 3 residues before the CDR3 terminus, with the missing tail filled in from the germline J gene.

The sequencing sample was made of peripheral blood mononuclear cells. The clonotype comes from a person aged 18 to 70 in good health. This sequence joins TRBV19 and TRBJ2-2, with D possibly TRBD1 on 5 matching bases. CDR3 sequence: CASSRTRNEKLFF. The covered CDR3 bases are TGTGCCAGTAGCCGGACACGTAATGAAAAG.